A selection of T cell receptor beta chains follows, all from one sample in a study of cytomegalovirus exposure and HLA in healthy donors. The method was immunoSEQ multiplex PCR; TCRdb's version includes in-frame clones alone and lacks a portion of them. The data contain 310,000 or so clones, 80% to 90% of them singletons. The sample comprised PBMCs. These receptor sequences come from a woman under 30 in good health and CMV-seronegative. CDR3s include the opening cysteine and the closing phenylalanine or tryptophan. A D gene is named only where the DNA matches it firmly. The listing skips clone size in some rows; elsewhere it reads once, few, many or a size class.

>TRBV7-9|few|TRBD1|TRBJ1-1|16
TGTGCCAGCAGCACAGCGGGACAGGGGGCCGTGGCTGAAGCTTTCTTT
CASSTAGQGAVAEAFF
>TRBV2|-|-|TRBJ2-5|15
TGTGCCAGCAGTGGGAACGGGGGGCGCGGGGAGACCCAGTACTTC
CASSGNGGRGETQYF
>TRBV11-2|few|TRBD2|TRBJ2-7|15
TGTGCCAGCAGCTCGCGGTCGGGGGGGCAGAACGAGCAGTACTTC
CASSSRSGGQNEQYF
>TRBV10-3|-|TRBD1|TRBJ1-1|12
TGTGCCATCAGTGAGTCTCAGGGGGTTCCTTTCTTT
CAISESQGVPFF
>TRBV6-4|-|-|TRBJ1-5|16
TGTGCCAGCATGATCCGTCGGACTCATGGGAATCAGCCCCAGCATTTT
CASMIRRTHGNQPQHF
>TRBV7-3|-|TRBD2|TRBJ2-1|18
TGTGCCAGCAGCTTAACCCTAGCGGGGGGGTCCTCCTACAATGAGCAGTTCTTC
CASSLTLAGGSSYNEQFF
>TRBV2|-|TRBD2|TRBJ2-5|15
TGTGCCAGCAGTCCGGGACTAGCGGAGGTCGAGACCCAGTACTTC
CASSPGLAEVETQYF
>TRBV10-3|-|TRBD1|TRBJ2-7|13
TGTGCCATCGGACAGGGGACGGCCTACGAGCAGTACTTC
CAIGQGTAYEQYF
>TRBV5-5|once|TRBD2|TRBJ2-1|15
TGTGCCAGCAGCCCCCCGGGACTAGCGGGGGGGAGGAGGTTCTTC
CASSPPGLAGGRRFF
>TRBV6-1|-|-|TRBJ1-5|14
TGTGCCAGCAGCCCCACCGTGGAGGGGCAGCCCCAGCATTTT
CASSPTVEGQPQHF
>TRBV5-1|-|TRBD1|TRBJ2-7|15
TGCGCCAGCAGCTTGGGAACAGGGGTCACCTACGAGCAGTACTTC
CASSLGTGVTYEQYF
>TRBV10-3|once|-|TRBJ1-2|14
TGTGCCATCAGTGAGAGGGGGGGATTAGATGGCTACACCTTC
CAISERGGLDGYTF
>TRBV7-8|-|-|TRBJ2-7|15
TGTGCCAGCGGCCCCTTGTCAGGGGTAGGGATCGAGCAGTACTTC
CASGPLSGVGIEQYF
>TRBV6-5|-|-|TRBJ1-2|12
TGTGCCAGCAGTGAGGGTCCCAATGGCTACACCTTC
CASSEGPNGYTF
>TRBV29-1|-|TRBD1|TRBJ1-3|15
TGCAGCGTGACATATCAGGGGGCGCCTGGAAACACCATATATTTT
CSVTYQGAPGNTIYF
>TRBV27|-|-|TRBJ1-5|14
TGTGCCAGCAGTTCTCCAGGGGAAGGACAGCCCCAGCATTTT
CASSSPGEGQPQHF
>TRBV7-6|-|TRBD1|TRBJ1-5|16
TGTGCCAGCAGCTTAGGACGACAGGGAGGTCATCAGCCCCAGCATTTT
CASSLGRQGGHQPQHF
>TRBV2|once|TRBD2|TRBJ2-5|13
TGTGCCAGCAATGGACTAGCGGAAGAGACCCAGTACTTC
CASNGLAEETQYF
>TRBV7-7|-|-|TRBJ2-3|15
TGTGCTAGCAGCTTAGGCGGGTCCCCCACAGATACGCAGTATTTT
CASSLGGSPTDTQYF
>TRBV19|-|-|TRBJ1-5|16
TGTGCCAGTAGTTGGAATAGGGAGATTCCAAATCAGCCCCAGCATTTT
CASSWNREIPNQPQHF
>TRBV19|-|TRBD2|TRBJ2-4|18
TGTGCCAGTAGTATAGTTGGGACTAGCGGTTCACATGAAAACATTCAGTACTTC
CASSIVGTSGSHENIQYF
>TRBV30|-|-|TRBJ1-4|17
TGTGCCTGGAGTGTAAAGTCTGGTCCAGGGATAAGTGAAAAACTGTTTTTT
CAWSVKSGPGISEKLFF
>TRBV5-1|-|-|TRBJ1-6|14
TGCGCCAGCAGCTTGGACTCAAATAATTCACCCCTCCACTTT
CASSLDSNNSPLHF
>TRBV7-9|-|TRBD1|TRBJ1-6|16
TGTGCCAGCAGCCGAGCCGGGACAGGGAAAAATTCACCCCTCCACTTT
CASSRAGTGKNSPLHF
>TRBV4-2|-|-|TRBJ1-6|15
TGTGCCAGCAGCCACGCCCAGACAGAATCCTCACCCCTCCACTTT
CASSHAQTESSPLHF
>TRBV5-1|-|TRBD1|TRBJ2-7|14
TGCGCCAGCAGCGTAACGGGACAGGTCTACGAGCAGTACTTC
CASSVTGQVYEQYF
>TRBV19|-|-|TRBJ1-2|14
TGTGCCAGTAGGGTTTTTTTGGCGACGGGAGGCTACACCTTC
CASRVFLATGGYTF
>TRBV5-6|-|TRBD2|TRBJ2-7|16
TGTGCCAGCAGCTCCGCTCCTACTAGCGAGGCCTACGAGCAGTACTTC
CASSSAPTSEAYEQYF